This TCR beta chain was recorded in a study of cytomegalovirus exposure and HLA in healthy donors. In the study overall: The platform used for the approximately 130 validation repertoires matched that of the roughly 630 first-cohort repertoires, a later analysis reported.

The approximately 120-subject validation cohort, separate from the approximately 670-subject first cohort, included the donors. This CDR3 has 15 amino acids. J gave up 8 bases and V 7 bases, and 14 bases lay outside the gene matches. Germline V lookup: CDR1 KGHSH, CDR2 LQKENI. Measured with immunoSEQ multiplex PCR; TCRdb has only the in-frame clones, and not every one. This repertoire shows approximately 200,000 clones, roughly 82% found once; its top ten account for about an eighth. This TCR came from a woman in her twenties or thirties in good health and CMV-seropositive. The chain combines TRBV18 with TRBJ2-1; the match to TRBD1 covers 7 bases. Sequences were obtained from PBMCs. The CDR3 region is CASLFDRVISDEQFF. In nucleotides, the CDR3 is TGTGCCAGCTTATTCGACAGGGTAATTAGTGATGAGCAGTTCTTC.